This section outlines one TCR beta chain sequence together with its context. This sample was taken from a study of blood T cell repertoires in COVID-19. Using immunoSEQ multiplex PCR, the repertoire was profiled, and TCRdb retains in-frame clones only, with some absent. The data hold approximately 300,000 clones, with less than 85% observed a single time. This CDR3 comprises 12 residues. Trimming took off 6 bases at V and 7 bases at J, with 11 bases between the two ends. The germline V gene has CDR1 MDHEN and CDR2 SYDVKM. Study members were between about 18 and 100 years old and lived in approximately 25 US regions. Cohorts were assigned according to the clinical history that participants reported. Up to 2 weeks before entering the study, exposed participants had met a COVID-19 case.

The TCR was taken from a woman aged 30 to 39 who had been exposed to COVID-19. Sequenced: PBMCs or T cells enriched from blood (not recorded which). The chain couples TRBV28 to TRBJ2-3; D unresolved. The CDR3 here is CASRPTLHTQYF. The DNA for the CDR3 is TGTGCCAGCAGGCCGACACTGCATACGCAGTATTTT.